This passage covers 5 T cell receptor beta chains from one sample sequenced in a study of early T cells in non-severe SARS-CoV-2 infection. Each CDR3 protein gets one entry after TCRdb re-called the 5' RACE reads with MiXCR. The sample records around 12,000 distinct CDR3 sequences, around 4.9% being singletons. Sequenced material: whole blood. These receptors all stem from an adult who was a healthcare worker with PCR-confirmed SARS-CoV-2 infection or an uninfected control (not recorded which).

By share, this clonotype counts as medium-sized. The rearrangement joins TRBV5-1 to TRBJ2-7, with 9 nucleotides matching TRBD1. The germline V gene encodes CDR1 SGHRS and CDR2 YFSETQ. The ends lost 3 bases at V and 0 bases at J; junction bases unmatched: 7. The CDR3 sequence is 16 residues long. In DNA form, the CDR3 reads TGCGCCAGCAGCTGGGGACAGGGCGGTAACTCCTACGAGCAGTACTTC. Protein sequence: CASSWGQGGNSYEQYF.

This clonotype was seen repeatedly, ten times or more. The chain recombines TRBV27 with TRBJ1-2; D perhaps matches TRBD1 (6 bases). This CDR3 comprises 13 residues. The V and J ends lost 6 bases and 4 bases respectively, with 12 bases between them. Germline V gives CDR1 MNHEY, CDR2 SMNVEV (reference sequence). The CDR3 nucleotides read TGTGCCAGCAGACTAGACAGGACCTATGGCTACACCTTC. It translates to CASRLDRTYGYTF.

This clonotype came up many times. The DNA for the CDR3 is TGTGCCATCCGGGGGCAATCCGACGAGCAGTACTTC. Protein: CAIRGQSDEQYF. This sequence joins TRBV10-3 and TRBJ2-7; tentatively, D is TRBD1 or TRBD2 (6 bases each). The CDR3 length is 12 residues. The V gene lost 8 bases and the J gene lost 5 bases, with 13 bases spanning the gap. The germline gives CDR1 ENHRY, CDR2 SYGVKD.

The V gene is TRBV18, the J gene TRBJ1-2, with D perhaps TRBD1 (5 bases). Germline CDR1 reads KGHSH; CDR2 reads LQKENI. This CDR3 is built from 13 residues. The germline V and J ends were trimmed by 1 base and 4 bases, with 7 bases remaining between them. CDR3 coding DNA: TGTGCCAGCTCACCACAGGGGCTCTATGGCTACACCTTC. Its protein is CASSPQGLYGYTF.

This clonotype has only a few counts. The rearrangement uses TRBV12-3 or TRBV12-4 and TRBJ1-1; D perhaps matches TRBD1 (6 bases). V lost 2 bases and J lost 11, with 27 bases in between. This CDR3 contains 17 residues. CDR3 amino acids: CASSLRSGGGRISEAFF. The CDR3 coding sequence is TGTGCCAGCAGTTTAAGGTCGGGGGGCGGAAGAATCTCGGAGGCTTTCTTT.